The 32 T cell receptor beta chains presented below share a single source sample, sequenced in a study of blood T cell repertoires in COVID-19. Sequencing was performed with immunoSEQ multiplex PCR; in TCRdb, only in-frame clones are kept and a portion is missing. The data hold 490,000 or so clones, with around nine tenths observed a single time. Sequencing was done on a sample of PBMCs or T cells enriched from blood (not recorded which). All receptors come from a woman aged 55-69 years who had recovered from COVID-19.

This chain joins TRBV10-1 and TRBJ2-2, with D unresolved. CDR1 WNHNN and CDR2 SYGVQD come from the germline V gene (reference sequence). V lost 7 bases and J 3 bases, leaving 9 bases between the germline ends. The CDR3 runs 13 residues. This chain's CDR3 is CASKSVDTGELFF. CDR3 nucleotide sequence: TGCGCCAGCAAATCTGTTGACACCGGGGAGCTGTTTTTT.

CDR3 DNA: TGTGCCTGGAGTGAAGGGGAATACTATGGCAATCAGCCCCAGCATTTT. This gives the protein CAWSEGEYYGNQPQHF. The V and J genes are TRBV30 and TRBJ1-5; perhaps TRBD1 as D (5 bases). V was clipped by 1 base and J by 2 bases, with 15 bases between them. The CDR3 has 16 residues. In germline, CDR1 is GTSNPN, CDR2 SVGIG (reference sequence). Looking up the rest from reference TRBV30 and TRBJ1-5 gives the full variable domain: SQTIHQWPATLVQPVGSPLSLECTVEGTSNPNLYWYRQAAGRGLQLLFYSVGIGQISSEVPQNLSASRPQDRQFILSSKKLLLSDSGFYLCAWSEGEYYGNQPQHFGDGTRLSIL.

V and J are TRBV12-5 and TRBJ2-7; D might be TRBD2 (6 bases). CDR3 length equals 19 residues. Trimming removed 5 bases at V and 3 bases at J, with 29 bases between. Per germline, CDR1 LGHNT and CDR2 FRNRAP. The CDR3 DNA sequence: TGTGCTAGTGGTCCCGAGCCCGGGCGGGGTACCCCTGCACGCTACGAGCAGTACTTC. It encodes CASGPEPGRGTPARYEQYF.

The genes are TRBV30 and TRBJ1-2; D remains unclear. The V end was cut by 0 bases, the J end by 2 bases, with 13 bases between. The CDR3 is 15 residues long. Germline V CDR1 and CDR2: GTSNPN, SVGIG (reference sequence). The CDR3 bases are TGTGCCTGGAGTGTACATCCCGCGGTAAACTATGGCTACACCTTC. It translates to CAWSVHPAVNYGYTF.

The rearrangement uses TRBV13 and TRBJ1-3; tentatively, D is TRBD1 (6 bases). Trimming pared 1 base from V and 3 bases from J, leaving 13 bases between. The CDR3 totals 16 residues. Looked up from germline, CDR1 is PRHDT and CDR2 is FYEKMQ (reference sequence). Written as DNA, the CDR3 is TGTGCCAGCAGCTTAGAGGCAGGGGAAAATGGAAACACCATATATTTT. Protein: CASSLEAGENGNTIYF.

The chain is built from TRBV24-1 and TRBJ2-3, with D perhaps matching TRBD2 (6 bases). The V and J ends lost 4 bases and 1 base respectively, with 14 bases between them. CDR1 and CDR2 from the germline V gene are KGHDR and SFDVKD. The CDR3 is made up of 16 amino acids. CDR3 sequence: CATSDPDKRGTDTQYF. The CDR3 coding sequence is TGTGCCACCAGTGACCCGGACAAGCGGGGCACAGATACGCAGTATTTT.

CDR3 DNA: TGTGCCAGCACCTGGGGGCCCTACTACGAGCAGTACGTC. It specifies CASTWGPYYEQYV. The gene calls are TRBV6-6 and TRBJ2-7; a possible D gene is TRBD1 (6 bases). Trimming stripped 7 bases from V and 3 bases from J, with 13 bases between. The germline CDR1 and CDR2 sequences are MNHNY and SVGAGI (reference sequence). The CDR3 is 13 residues long.

The chain uses TRBV6-5 and TRBJ2-5, with TRBD1 matching 7 bases. CDR3 length: 13 amino acids. The trim removed 9 bases at V and 1 base at J, leaving 5 bases unmatched. Germline V lookup: CDR1 MNHEY, CDR2 SVGAGI. The CDR3 DNA follows: TGTGCCAGTAACAGGGGCCCCCAAGAGACCCAGTACTTC. The encoded protein is CASNRGPQETQYF.

The chain links TRBV23-1 to TRBJ1-4; weak D call: TRBD1 (6 bases). TRBV23-1 is given ORF status, its function remaining uncertain. The CDR3 is 18 residues long. The V and J ends lost 6 bases and 2 bases respectively, with 22 bases between them. CDR3 in amino acids: CASRKKRTGRGTNEKLFF. The CDR3, as DNA: TGCGCCAGCAGAAAAAAAAGAACAGGGAGAGGTACTAATGAAAAACTGTTTTTT.

This clone was detected once. The J gene is TRBJ2-5, the V gene TRBV27; 7 positions agree with TRBD1. The length of the CDR3 is 14 residues. Trimming took 7 bases from V and 0 from J; bases not matched to a gene: 5. Germline CDR1 is MNHEY and CDR2 is SMNVEV (reference sequence). CDR3 in DNA: TGTGCCAGCAAACATGGACAGGACCAAGAGACCCAGTACTTC. Translating it yields CASKHGQDQETQYF.

The rearrangement links TRBV6-5 to TRBJ1-6; 7 positions match TRBD1. This CDR3 has 15 residues. Trimming removed 0 bases from V and 10 bases from J; junction bases left unmatched: 6. Germline V gene sequence: CDR1 MNHEY, CDR2 SVGAGI. CDR3 nucleotide sequence: TGTGCCAGCAGTTACTCGACAGGGTTAGGCTCACCCCTCCACTTT. It specifies CASSYSTGLGSPLHF.

The chain links TRBV5-1 to TRBJ1-5; a possible D gene is TRBD1 (6 bases). The ends were cut back, 3 bases at V and 4 bases at J, with 17 bases in the middle. The germline gives CDR1 SGHRS, CDR2 YFSETQ. The CDR3 covers 16 residues. The CDR3 is CASSSSEQGNNQPQHF. The DNA for the CDR3 is TGCGCCAGCAGCTCCTCCGAACAGGGAAATAATCAGCCCCAGCATTTT.

This chain uses TRBV24-1 with TRBJ2-2; possibly TRBD1 for D (5 bases). There are 15 residues in the CDR3. V lost 6 bases and J lost 2, with 12 bases in between. CDR1 KGHDR and CDR2 SFDVKD come from the germline V gene. The CDR3 reads CATSLDTPNTGELFF. CDR3 DNA sequence: TGTGCCACCAGTTTGGACACTCCAAACACCGGGGAGCTGTTTTTT.

The chain couples TRBV2 to TRBJ1-5; 7 positions match TRBD1. Trimming cost V 8 bases and J 3 bases; bases outside gene matches: 13. The V gene's germline CDR1 is SNHLY and CDR2 FYNNEI. The CDR3 sequence is 16 residues long. The CDR3 sequence: CASVPREGQHNQPQHF. The CDR3 bases are TGTGCCAGCGTGCCCCGAGAGGGACAGCACAATCAGCCCCAGCATTTT.

The chain is built from TRBV5-1 and TRBJ2-3; D is uncertain. This CDR3 region has 15 residues. Germline CDR1 is SGHRS and CDR2 is YFSETQ. Trimming took 0 bases from V and 4 from J, leaving 12 bases between them. The chain's CDR3 is CASSLGQAVSDTQYF. As DNA, the CDR3 is TGCGCCAGCAGCTTGGGTCAGGCCGTCTCAGATACGCAGTATTTT.

This clone was seen just once. The J gene is TRBJ1-4, the V gene TRBV28, with 7 positions matching TRBD1. Trimming cost V 7 bases and J 7 bases; bases outside gene matches: 3. This CDR3 has 12 amino acids. From germline, CDR1 is MDHEN and CDR2 SYDVKM. CDR3 sequence (DNA): TGTGCCAGCACCGGGACAGTTGAAAAACTGTTTTTT. Translation gives CASTGTVEKLFF. Full variable domain (remainder filled in from reference TRBV28 and TRBJ1-4): DVKVTQSSRYLVKRTGEKVFLECVQDMDHENMFWYRQDPGLGLRLIYFSYDVKMKEKGDIPEGYSVSREKKERFSLILESASTNQTSMYLCASTGTVEKLFFGSGTQLSVL.

Written as DNA, the CDR3 is TGCGCCAGCAGCCCTGGGAGGGCTGGAAACACCATATATTTT. It specifies CASSPGRAGNTIYF. The V and J genes are TRBV5-1 and TRBJ1-3; D gene unclear. Trimming removed 4 bases from V and 2 bases from J, with 10 bases in between. Germline CDR1 and CDR2: SGHRS and YFSETQ. This CDR3 has 14 residues. The full variable domain, in which reference TRBV5-1 and TRBJ1-3 provide the parts outside the CDR3, is KAGVTQTPRYLIKTRGQQVTLSCSPISGHRSVSWYQQTPGQGLQFLFEYFSETQRNKGNFPGRFSGRQFSNSRSEMNVSTLELGDSALYLCASSPGRAGNTIYFGEGSWLTVV.

V gene TRBV2 combines with J gene TRBJ1-5; 8 nucleotides match TRBD1. The CDR3 contains 15 residues. Germline assignment: CDR1 SNHLY and CDR2 FYNNEI. J was trimmed by 4 bases and V by 6 bases; bases with no gene match: 8. The CDR3 DNA reads TGTGCCAGCAGCCCCGAGACAGGGGCGAATCAGCCCCAGCATTTT. This sequence encodes CASSPETGANQPQHF.

The chain couples TRBV29-1 to TRBJ1-2, with D maybe TRBD1 (5 bases). Trimming removed 6 bases at V and 3 bases at J, with 11 bases between. Per the germline V gene, CDR1 is SQVTM and CDR2 is ANQGSEA. The CDR3 is 12 residues long. The CDR3 loop is CSVLPGDYGYTF. The CDR3 nucleotides are TGCAGCGTCCTGCCGGGGGACTATGGCTACACCTTC.

The gene calls are TRBV20-1 and TRBJ2-7; TRBD1 aligns across 7 bases. From germline, CDR1 is DFQATT and CDR2 SNEGSKA (reference sequence). J lost 2 bases, V lost 3 bases, and 1 base had no gene match. The CDR3 is 12 residues long. The CDR3 DNA is TGCAGTGCTAGTACAGGGGCCTACGAGCAGTACTTC. Encoded protein: CSASTGAYEQYF.

The genes are TRBV9 and TRBJ2-3, with 9 bases fitting TRBD2. The CDR3 is 17 amino acids. Germline lookup yields CDR1 SGDLS and CDR2 YYNGEE. V shed 3 bases and J 5 bases; nucleotides not matched to a gene: 13. The chain's CDR3 is CASSATYSSGAGDTQYF. The CDR3 bases are TGTGCCAGCAGCGCAACGTATTCTAGCGGGGCGGGAGATACGCAGTATTTT.

The rearrangement links TRBV13 to TRBJ1-1; 8 nucleotides match TRBD1. The V gene end was trimmed by 3 bases and the J gene end by 0 bases; junction bases not matched to a gene: 6. The CDR3 is 16 residues long. Germline V gene lookup returns CDR1 PRHDT and CDR2 FYEKMQ (reference sequence). CDR3 nucleotide sequence: TGTGCCAGCAGCTTTCAGGGGGCTTGGTTGAACACTGAAGCTTTCTTT. Residues: CASSFQGAWLNTEAFF.

CDR3 sequence: CASRGQGSGEQYF. The CDR3 coding sequence is TGTGCCAGCAGGGGACAGGGGAGTGGTGAGCAGTACTTC. The chain recombines TRBV12-3 or TRBV12-4 with TRBJ2-7; 10 bases line up with TRBD1. J lost 7 bases, V lost 6 bases, and 6 bases had no gene match. This CDR3 contains 13 residues.

V usage is TRBV2 and J usage is TRBJ2-7; tentatively, D is TRBD2 (6 bases). The V end lost 5 bases, the J end lost 4 bases, and 12 bases lay between the germline ends. CDR3 length equals 13 residues. From germline, CDR1 is SNHLY and CDR2 FYNNEI. In DNA form, the CDR3 reads TGTGCCAGCAGTTTGGGACTTTCATACGAGCAGTACTTC. Protein: CASSLGLSYEQYF.

The V call is TRBV14, the J call TRBJ1-6; no reliable D call. Germline values: CDR1 SGHDN, CDR2 FVKESK. CDR3 length: 14 residues. Trimming took off 1 base at V and 6 bases at J, with 7 bases between the two ends. The CDR3 bases are TGTGCCAGCAGCCAAGTGTACAGTAATTCACCCCTCCACTTT. It is translated as CASSQVYSNSPLHF.

CDR3: CANTIRGRNSPLHF. DNA for the CDR3: TGTGCCAACACCATCAGGGGACGAAATTCACCCCTCCACTTT. The chain couples TRBV6-5 to TRBJ1-6; the D gene is possibly TRBD1 (6 bases). The germline gives CDR1 MNHEY, CDR2 SVGAGI. The germline V and J ends were trimmed by 10 bases and 7 bases, with 17 bases remaining between them. The CDR3 is 14 residues long.

V usage is TRBV18 and J usage is TRBJ1-5; TRBD1 agrees at 7 bases. The CDR3 is 13 amino acids. Germline-derived CDR1 and CDR2 are KGHSH and LQKENI. J lost 5 bases, V lost 5 bases, and 3 bases had no gene match. The DNA for the CDR3 is TGTGCCAGCTCATCCGGACAGGATCAGCCCCAGCATTTT. This translates into CASSSGQDQPQHF. Variable domain in full (rest from reference TRBV18 and TRBJ1-5): NAGVMQNPRHLVRRRGQEARLRCSPMKGHSHVYWYRQLPEEGLKFMVYLQKENIIDESGMPKERFSAEFPKEGPSILRIQQVVRGDSAAYFCASSSGQDQPQHFGDGTRLSIL.

The V gene is TRBV27, the J gene TRBJ2-2; 7 positions agree with TRBD1. Per the germline V gene, CDR1 is MNHEY and CDR2 is SMNVEV (reference sequence). V was clipped by 6 bases and J by 7 bases; unmatched bases: 8. The CDR3 is 14 amino acids. The CDR3 nucleotides read TGTGCCAGCAGCCCTGAGGGGGCCGACGGGGAGCTGTTTTTT. Protein product: CASSPEGADGELFF.

This chain joins TRBV3-1 (or the pseudogene TRBV3-2) and TRBJ1-4; D possibly corresponds to TRBD1 (6 bases). The V end lost 5 bases, the J end lost 5 bases, and 12 bases lay between the germline ends. Germline V gives CDR1 LGHDT, CDR2 YNNKEL (reference sequence). The CDR3 is 14 residues long. The CDR3 DNA is TGTGCCAGCAGCAAACAGGGAGCAAATGAAAAACTGTTTTTT. It yields the protein CASSKQGANEKLFF.

J is TRBJ1-2 and V is TRBV9, with D tentatively TRBD1 (6 bases). The CDR3 runs to 11 residues. The germline V and J ends were trimmed by 3 bases and 8 bases, with 8 bases remaining between them. Germline V gene data show CDR1 as SGDLS and CDR2 as YYNGEE. The CDR3 reads CASSAGEGYTF. In nucleotides, the CDR3 is TGTGCCAGCAGCGCAGGGGAGGGCTACACCTTC.

The rearrangement uses TRBV5-6 and TRBJ1-4, with D maybe TRBD1 (5 bases). The CDR3 loop spans 16 amino acids. The germline V and J ends were trimmed by 5 bases and 5 bases, with 19 bases remaining between them. Germline V gene sequence: CDR1 SGHDT, CDR2 YYEEEE. CDR3: CASSPRGLPGNEKLFF. CDR3 sequence (DNA): TGTGCCAGCAGTCCCCGGGGACTCCCTGGCAATGAAAAACTGTTTTTT.

The chain links TRBV24-1 to TRBJ1-5; 10 nucleotides line up with TRBD1. Unmatched junction bases numbered 11, after V lost 4 bases and J lost 6 bases. CDR3 length equals 17 residues. Germline V gives CDR1 KGHDR, CDR2 SFDVKD. The CDR3 nucleotides read TGTGCCACCAGTGACACCAGGACAGGGGGAGGGAGTCAGCCCCAGCATTTT. This codes for CATSDTRTGGGSQPQHF.